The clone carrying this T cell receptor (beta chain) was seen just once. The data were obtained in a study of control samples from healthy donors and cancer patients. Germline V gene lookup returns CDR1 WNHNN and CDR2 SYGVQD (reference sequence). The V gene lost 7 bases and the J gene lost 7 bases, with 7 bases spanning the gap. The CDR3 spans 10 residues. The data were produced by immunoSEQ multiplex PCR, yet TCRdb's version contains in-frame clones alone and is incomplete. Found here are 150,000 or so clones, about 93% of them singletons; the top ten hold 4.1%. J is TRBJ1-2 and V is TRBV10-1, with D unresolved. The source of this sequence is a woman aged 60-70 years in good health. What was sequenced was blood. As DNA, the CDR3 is TGCGCCAGCACCGGACTTGGCTACACCTTC. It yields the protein CASTGLGYTF.